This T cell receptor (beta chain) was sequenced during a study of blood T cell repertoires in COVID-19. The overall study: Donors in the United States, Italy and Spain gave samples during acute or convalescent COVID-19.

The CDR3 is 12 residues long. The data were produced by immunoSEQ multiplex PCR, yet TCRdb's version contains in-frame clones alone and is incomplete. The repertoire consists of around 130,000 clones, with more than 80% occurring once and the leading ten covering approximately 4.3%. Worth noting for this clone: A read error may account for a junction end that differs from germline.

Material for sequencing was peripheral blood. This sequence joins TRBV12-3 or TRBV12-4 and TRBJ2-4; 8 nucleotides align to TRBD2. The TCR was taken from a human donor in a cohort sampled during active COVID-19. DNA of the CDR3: TGTGCCAGCAGTCGTACGACTAGCGCCAACCACTTC. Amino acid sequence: CASSRTTSANHF.